The 30 T cell receptor beta chains listed next were all sequenced from one sample in a study of T cell clonality in common variable immunodeficiency. Repertoires were generated with immunoSEQ multiplex PCR, while TCRdb's copy carries only in-frame clones and drops some. The sample was found to contain more than 55,000 clones, and every one recurs. The sample consisted of peripheral blood mononuclear cells. The source is a person aged 18 to 69 in good health.

This clone was observed many times. The CDR3 end lies 3 residues beyond the end of the read and is filled in from the germline J gene. The chain employs TRBV7-2 and TRBJ1-5; no firm D call. Germline V gene lookup returns CDR1 SGHTA and CDR2 FQGNSA. The CDR3 has 13 amino acids. Trimming took off 0 bases at V and 3 bases at J, with 3 bases between the two ends. The CDR3 loop reads CASSLALNQPQHF. The part of the CDR3 DNA that was read is TGTGCCAGCAGCTTAGCCCTCAATCAGCCC.

This clone was seen repeatedly, ten times or more. The read stops 3 residues short of the end of the CDR3; the missing end is completed from the germline J gene. The gene calls are TRBV6-2 or TRBV6-3 and TRBJ2-2, with D possibly matching TRBD1 (5 bases). Germline CDR1 MNHEY, CDR2 SVGEGT. The CDR3 loop spans 16 amino acids. The covered CDR3 bases are TGTGCCAGCAGTTACGTCCAGGGCTCTTTTTTTCGTCTG. Residues: CASSYVQGSFFRL. The whole CDR3 sequence reads CASSYVQGSFFRLLFF.

In its sample, this clone was seen many times. Read sequence stops 3 residues before the CDR3 end, and the germline J gene provides the missing end. The chain employs TRBV12-3 or TRBV12-4 and TRBJ2-7, with D hard to call. This CDR3 region has 13 residues. V was clipped by 0 bases and J by 2 bases, with 5 bases between them. CDR3 residues: CASSLAAPYEQYF. The CDR3 DNA, read in part, is TGTGCCAGCAGTTTAGCAGCTCCCTACGAG.

Relative to its sample, this clone is medium-sized (0.01 to 0.1%). The read comes to an end 3 residues before the CDR3 does, leaving the germline J gene to fill in the end. V gene TRBV18 combines with J gene TRBJ2-1, with D perhaps TRBD1 (6 bases). Germline V gives CDR1 KGHSH, CDR2 LQKENI. This CDR3 contains 15 residues. V was cut by 6 bases and J by 7 bases, with 19 bases left in between. This CDR3 is CASSLAKDSRNEQFF. The part of the CDR3 DNA that was read is TGTGCCAGCTCCCTAGCCAAGGACAGTAGGAATGAG.

There are many counts of this clone. Sequencing ends 3 residues short of the CDR3 end; the germline J gene provides the rest. The chain has TRBV19 and TRBJ1-2; D uncertain. This CDR3 has 12 amino acids. Deletions cut 3 bases from V and 5 bases from J, with 7 bases between. Looked up from germline, CDR1 is LNHDA and CDR2 is SQIVND (reference sequence). This chain's CDR3 is CASSMSSYGYTF. Incomplete CDR3 DNA: TGTGCCAGTAGTATGTCCAGTTATGGC.

By frequency in the sample, this clone is medium-sized. Read sequence stops 3 residues before the CDR3 end, and the germline J gene provides the missing end. This chain connects TRBV10-3 to TRBJ1-2; D perhaps matches TRBD1 (6 bases). Per germline, CDR1 ENHRY and CDR2 SYGVKD. The CDR3 consists of 15 residues. V gave up 6 bases and J gave up 3 bases, with 17 bases separating them. The CDR3 DNA, read in part, is TGTGCCATCAGCGGGGGGCCGGCAGGGGACTATGGC. Residues: CAISGGPAGDYG. The whole CDR3 protein is CAISGGPAGDYGYTF.

This clone was observed many times. With the read ending 3 residues before the CDR3 end, the germline J gene is used to fill in that end. The chain couples TRBV28 to TRBJ1-5; D is possibly TRBD1 (5 bases). The CDR3 is 13 residues long. Trimming cost V 10 bases and J 0 bases, with 10 bases left between them. The germline gives CDR1 MDHEN, CDR2 SYDVKM. The DNA read from the CDR3 is TGTGCCACCCAGGACACTAGCAATCAGCCC. Amino acids: CATQDTSNQP. The full CDR3 reads CATQDTSNQPQHF.

This clone was found many times. The read halts 3 residues ahead of the CDR3 end, with the missing end drawn from the germline J gene. The chain couples TRBV5-6 to TRBJ2-2; D call uncertain. CDR1 is SGHDT and CDR2 is YYEEEE in the germline V gene. The CDR3 covers 13 residues. The CDR3 loop reads CASSFDRNSPLFF. The covered CDR3 bases are TGTGCCAGCAGCTTTGATAGAAATTCACCG.

This clone was seen many times. The missing CDR3 end, 3 residues past where the read stops, is filled in from the germline J gene. This sequence joins TRBV19 and TRBJ1-4; D perhaps matches TRBD1 (5 bases). Germline V CDR1 and CDR2: LNHDA, SQIVND (reference sequence). With 5 bases removed from V and 5 bases from J, the gap between germline ends came to 12 bases. The CDR3 length is 14 residues. The CDR3 loop reads CASSVQASNEKLFF. CDR3 bases read: TGTGCCAGTAGTGTACAGGCCTCCAATGAAAAA.

This clone was recorded a few times. The CDR3 goes on 3 residues after the read ends, and that part is filled in from the germline J gene. The rearrangement uses TRBV19 and TRBJ2-4, with no clear D. Germline V gene data show CDR1 as LNHDA and CDR2 as SQIVND (reference sequence). The CDR3 is 12 residues long. CDR3 residues: CASSIAAVGQYF. Partial CDR3 DNA: TGTGCCAGTAGTATTGCCGCGGTGGGT.

This clone was observed many times. The read halts 3 residues ahead of the CDR3 end, with the missing end drawn from the germline J gene. This chain connects TRBV5-1 to TRBJ2-1; 8 bases are a match to TRBD2. Trimming removed 5 bases from V and 8 bases from J; junction bases left unmatched: 9. CDR1 and CDR2 from the germline V gene are SGHRS and YFSETQ. The CDR3 length is 14 residues. The DNA read from the CDR3 is TGCGCCAGCAGAGGCCAGCGGGAGAGAGATGAG. Amino acid sequence: CASRGQRERDE. The whole CDR3 protein is CASRGQRERDEQFF.

This clone has ten or more counts. Sequencing ends 3 residues short of the CDR3 end; the germline J gene provides the rest. The chain uses TRBV20-1 and TRBJ2-7; 12 bases fit TRBD2. Germline loops: CDR1 DFQATT, CDR2 SNEGSKA (reference sequence). The CDR3 has 15 residues. V shed 6 bases and J 6 bases; nucleotides not matched to a gene: 12. The CDR3: CSAQPLAGGPPEQYF. The CDR3 bases that were read are TGCAGTGCGCAACCGCTAGCGGGAGGGCCTCCCGAG.

There are many counts of this clone. CDR3 DNA, as far as it was read: TGCGCCAGCAGCTCCGGGACAGAGGGTGAAAAA. This sequence encodes CASSSGTEGEK. The whole CDR3 region reads CASSSGTEGEKLFF. The chain carries TRBV5-1 and TRBJ1-4; 7 bases align to TRBD1. The read stops 3 residues short of the end of the CDR3; the missing end is completed from the germline J gene. Trimming at V came to 3 bases and at J to 7 bases, leaving 6 bases not matched to a gene. The CDR3 is 14 amino acids. Looked up from germline, CDR1 is SGHRS and CDR2 is YFSETQ. Full variable domain (outside the CDR3, taken from reference TRBV5-1 and TRBJ1-4): KAGVTQTPRYLIKTRGQQVTLSCSPISGHRSVSWYQQTPGQGLQFLFEYFSETQRNKGNFPGRFSGRQFSNSRSEMNVSTLELGDSALYLCASSSGTEGEKLFFGSGTQLSVL.

This clone was detected only a few times. The CDR3 extends 3 residues past the end of the read, so its final part is completed from the germline J gene. This chain joins TRBV11-2 and TRBJ2-7; 9 bases match TRBD1. CDR1 and CDR2 from the germline V gene are SGHAT and FQNNGV. The V segment lost 4 bases and the J segment 5 bases; nucleotides outside the gene matches: 6. CDR3 size: 14 residues. CDR3 DNA, as far as it was read: TGTGCCAGCAGCTCTGGGACAGGGCCAGACGAG. Translating gives CASSSGTGPDE. The entire CDR3 protein reads CASSSGTGPDEQYF.

On this clone: The read falls 3 residues short of the CDR3 end, and the missing part is taken from the germline J gene. The chain joins TRBV19 to TRBJ1-2, with TRBD1 matching 7 bases. Germline-derived CDR1 and CDR2 are LNHDA and SQIVND (reference sequence). The CDR3 has 17 amino acids. Incomplete CDR3 DNA: TGTGCCAGTAGTATAGGGCTCAGGGTAGGGGGCACAGATACC. It specifies CASSIGLRVGGTDT. The whole CDR3 sequence is CASSIGLRVGGTDTYTF.

There are many counts of this clone. The CDR3 is cut off 3 residues early in the read; its end comes from the germline J gene. The J gene is TRBJ2-1, the V gene TRBV20-1; tentatively, D is TRBD2 (6 bases). The length of the CDR3 is 16 residues. Germline V gives CDR1 DFQATT, CDR2 SNEGSKA (reference sequence). Trimming took off 1 base at V and 8 bases at J, with 21 bases between the two ends. CDR3 bases read: TGCAGTGCTAGAGGGAGGGCCAGCCGGATCTCCGATGAG. This gives the protein CSARGRASRISDE. The CDR3 in its entirety is CSARGRASRISDEQFF.

This clone occurred a few times. With the read ending 3 residues before the CDR3 end, the germline J gene is used to fill in that end. This chain connects TRBV7-2 to TRBJ2-5, with 8 bases identical to TRBD1. The CDR3 has 17 amino acids. J lost 2 bases, V lost 0 bases, and 8 bases had no gene match. CDR1 and CDR2 from the germline V gene are SGHTA and FQGNSA. CDR3 DNA, as far as it was read: TGTGCCAGCAGCTTAGCGGTCGGACAGGGTGGTCAAGAGACC. Translating it yields CASSLAVGQGGQET. The whole CDR3 reads CASSLAVGQGGQETQYF.

This clone was counted ten times or more. The CDR3 end falls 3 residues outside the read, so it is completed with the germline J gene. The rearrangement joins TRBV19 to TRBJ2-1; no reliable D call. The CDR3 loop spans 13 amino acids. Germline CDR1 and CDR2: LNHDA and SQIVND (reference sequence). The V and J ends lost 3 bases and 8 bases respectively, with 11 bases between them. The sequenced CDR3 bases are TGTGCCAGTAGTATCATCCCAAATTATGAG. The encoded protein is CASSIIPNYE. From start to end, the CDR3 is CASSIIPNYEQFF.

As concerns this clone: The read ends 3 residues before the CDR3 terminus; that terminus is restored from the germline J gene. The chain links TRBV2 to TRBJ1-2; 7 bases match TRBD1. This CDR3 contains 15 residues. Germline V gene sequence: CDR1 SNHLY, CDR2 FYNNEI. The CDR3 here is CASRTTGTEYNEYTF. The part of the CDR3 DNA that was read is TGTGCCAGCAGGACCACCGGGACAGAGTACAATGAG.

This clone was picked up many times. The read stops 3 residues short of the end of the CDR3; the missing end is completed from the germline J gene. The chain combines TRBV10-3 with TRBJ2-3; D might be TRBD1 (6 bases). The CDR3 length is 15 residues. V was trimmed by 7 bases and J by 1 base, leaving 15 bases between them. Germline V gene sequence: CDR1 ENHRY, CDR2 SYGVKD. The CDR3 bases that were read are TGTGCCATCAAAATAAAGGGACACCGCACAGATACG. It specifies CAIKIKGHRTDT. The entire CDR3 sequence reads CAIKIKGHRTDTQYF.

This clone was recorded at least ten times. The read ends 3 residues early relative to the CDR3; the germline J gene fills the gap. The V and J genes are TRBV18 and TRBJ1-1, with D possibly TRBD1 on 6 matching bases. The CDR3 spans 14 residues. Between the trimmed V and J ends, which lost 6 bases and 1 base, there was a span of 12 bases. Germline V lookup: CDR1 KGHSH, CDR2 LQKENI. CDR3 bases read: TGTGCCAGCTCGCTACAGGGACCGAACACTGAA. As protein: CASSLQGPNTE. The full-length CDR3 reads as CASSLQGPNTEAFF.

This clone was seen at least ten times. Read coverage stops 3 residues before the CDR3 terminus; the germline J gene supplies the remainder. The chain joins TRBV19 to TRBJ2-4, with 12 bases lining up with TRBD2. From germline, CDR1 is LNHDA and CDR2 SQIVND (reference sequence). Trimming took 5 bases from V and 4 from J; bases not matched to a gene: 3. There are 15 residues in the CDR3. The covered CDR3 bases are TGTGCCAGTAGTTATGGGACTAGCGGGAAAAACATT. Amino acid sequence: CASSYGTSGKNI. The whole CDR3 protein is CASSYGTSGKNIQYF.

This clone was seen many times. The observed sequence ends 3 residues before the CDR3 terminus, with the missing tail filled in from the germline J gene. The rearrangement joins TRBV5-5 to TRBJ1-5; tentatively, D is TRBD1 (6 bases). The CDR3 runs 15 residues. V dropped 3 bases and J dropped 3 bases, with 13 bases sitting between them. Germline CDR1 is SGHKS and CDR2 is YYEKEE (reference sequence). CDR3: CASSWAGGANQPQHF. The sequenced CDR3 bases are TGTGCCAGCAGCTGGGCTGGGGGGGCCAATCAGCCC.

This clone has just a few counts. Possible read error: a much larger clone is one base away. The CDR3 extends 3 residues past the end of the read, so its final part is completed from the germline J gene. This sequence joins TRBV5-1 and TRBJ2-5, with 8 bases matching TRBD2. This CDR3 has 16 amino acids. CDR1 SGHRS and CDR2 YFSETQ come from the germline V gene. The part of the CDR3 DNA that was read is TGCGCCAGCAGCTTGCAAGCGGGAGATTACACAGATACC. Residues: CASSLQAGDYTDT. The CDR3 as a whole reads CASSLQAGDYTDTQYF. The variable domain in full, with the rest retrieved from reference TRBV5-1 and TRBJ2-5, is KAGVTQTPRYLIKTRGQQVTLSCSPISGHRSVSWYQQTPGQGLQFLFEYFSETQRNKGNFPGRFSGRQFSNSRSEMNVSTLELGDSALYLCASSLQAGDYTDTQYFGPGTRLLVL.

This clone appeared many times. The read terminates 3 residues before the CDR3 end, so the remaining end is supplied by the germline J gene. The chain uses TRBV5-5 and TRBJ2-7, with a tentative D call TRBD1 (6 bases). V dropped 4 bases and J dropped 0 bases, with 8 bases sitting between them. The CDR3 sequence is 13 residues long. Germline assignment: CDR1 SGHKS and CDR2 YYEKEE (reference sequence). The covered CDR3 bases are TGTGCCAGCAGCGACAGGAACTCCTACGAG. Protein sequence: CASSDRNSYE. The entire CDR3 is CASSDRNSYEQYF.

This clone showed up many times. The read comes to an end 3 residues before the CDR3 does, leaving the germline J gene to fill in the end. The rearrangement joins TRBV6-2 or TRBV6-3 to TRBJ1-2; 7 nucleotides agree with TRBD1. J lost 0 bases, V lost 6 bases, and 13 bases had no gene match. The CDR3 is made up of 17 amino acids. Per the germline V gene, CDR1 is MNHEY and CDR2 is SVGEGT. The covered CDR3 bases are TGTGCCAGCAGCAAGAGGGACAGACACGGAGCTAACTATGGC. Translation: CASSKRDRHGANYG. The whole CDR3 protein reads CASSKRDRHGANYGYTF.

This clone was recorded at least ten times. The CDR3 end lies 3 residues beyond the end of the read and is filled in from the germline J gene. The chain employs TRBV20-1 and TRBJ2-7; 9 nucleotides line up with TRBD2. The CDR3 spans 15 residues. J was trimmed by 5 bases and V by 0 bases; bases with no gene match: 8. Germline assignment: CDR1 DFQATT and CDR2 SNEGSKA (reference sequence). The CDR3 here is CSAREIAGDFNEQYF. CDR3 DNA (partial): TGCAGTGCTAGAGAGATAGCGGGAGATTTTAACGAG.

This clone occurred many times. The read ends 3 residues before the CDR3 terminus; that terminus is restored from the germline J gene. The chain links TRBV5-1 to TRBJ2-2; tentatively, D is TRBD1 (5 bases). Germline V lookup: CDR1 SGHRS, CDR2 YFSETQ. The CDR3 spans 15 residues. The ends were cut back, 1 base at V and 1 base at J, with 8 bases in the middle. CDR3 sequence: CASSLSRVNTGELFF. The covered CDR3 bases are TGCGCCAGCAGCTTGTCCAGGGTGAACACCGGGGAG.

In its sample, this clone was seen many times. Read coverage stops 3 residues before the CDR3 terminus; the germline J gene supplies the remainder. This chain uses TRBV6-1 with TRBJ2-5, with 11 bases lining up with TRBD1. Trimming cost V 3 bases and J 4 bases; bases outside gene matches: 4. Germline-derived CDR1 and CDR2 are MNHNS and SASEGT. This CDR3 has 15 residues. The DNA read from the CDR3 is TGTGCCAGCAGTGAGACCGGGACAGGGGGAGAGACC. This gives the protein CASSETGTGGET. The CDR3 as a whole reads CASSETGTGGETQYF.

This clone was observed many times. The missing CDR3 end, 3 residues past where the read stops, is filled in from the germline J gene. The chain joins TRBV2 to TRBJ1-2; D unclear. The CDR3 spans 13 residues. CDR1 is SNHLY, CDR2 FYNNEI, per germline. The V gene lost 7 bases and the J gene lost 6 bases, with 15 bases spanning the gap. The CDR3 loop reads CASNFGVRNGYTF. CDR3 bases read: TGTGCCAGCAACTTCGGGGTAAGGAATGGC. The full variable domain, rest sourced from reference TRBV2 and TRBJ1-2, is EPEVTQTPSHQVTQMGQEVILRCVPISNHLYFYWYRQILGQKVEFLVSFYNNEISEKSEIFDDQFSVERPDGSNFTLKIRSTKLEDSAMYFCASNFGVRNGYTFGSGTRLTVV.